This T cell receptor (beta chain) stems from a study of chemoradiotherapy in HPV16-positive cancers. Study-wide background: Candidate HPV-specific T-cell clones and common TCR motifs came from functional assays in a couple of HPV16-positive patients. General observations from the study: Only a couple of HPV16-positive patients supplied the functional HPV-specificity definition.

Here immunoSEQ multiplex PCR was the method, and the copy in TCRdb shows in-frame clones only, minus some. Among approximately 7,800 clones, roughly 79% were seen once, and the ten largest hold under 8%. For this clone: As yet, its antigen is unknown. The junction shows a germline mismatch at one end, possibly a read error.

Samples were taken several times over chemoradiotherapy. CDR1 and CDR2 from the germline V gene are SSHAT and FNYEAQ (reference sequence). CDR3 length equals 14 residues. This chain links TRBV7-7 with TRBJ2-5; perhaps TRBD2 as D (5 bases). The sequence came from a human donor with HPV-associated anogenital cancer. This specimen was acquired from a patient who underwent chemoradiotherapy. Here the CDR3 DNA reads TGTGCTAGCAGCTTAGATGGGTCGGGGGAGACCCAGTACTTC. Encoded protein: CASSLDGSGETQYF.